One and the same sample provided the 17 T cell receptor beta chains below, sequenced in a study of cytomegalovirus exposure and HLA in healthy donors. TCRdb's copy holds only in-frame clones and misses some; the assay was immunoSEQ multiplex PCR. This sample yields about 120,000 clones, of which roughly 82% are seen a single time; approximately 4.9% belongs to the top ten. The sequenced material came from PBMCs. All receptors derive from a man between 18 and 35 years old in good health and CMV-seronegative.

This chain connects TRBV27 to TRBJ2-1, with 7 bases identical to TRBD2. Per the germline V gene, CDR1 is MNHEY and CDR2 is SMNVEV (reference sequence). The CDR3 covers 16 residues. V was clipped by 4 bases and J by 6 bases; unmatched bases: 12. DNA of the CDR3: TGTGCCAGCAGTTCCCCCGGCGGGAGCCTTGGCAATGAGCAGTTCTTC. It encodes CASSSPGGSLGNEQFF.

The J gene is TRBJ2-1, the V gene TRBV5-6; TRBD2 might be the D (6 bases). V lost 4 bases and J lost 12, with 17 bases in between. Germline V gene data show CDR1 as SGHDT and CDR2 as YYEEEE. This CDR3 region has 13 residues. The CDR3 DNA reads TGTGCCAGCAGCCGGATCGGGCCCGGGGGGCAGTTCTTC. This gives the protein CASSRIGPGGQFF.

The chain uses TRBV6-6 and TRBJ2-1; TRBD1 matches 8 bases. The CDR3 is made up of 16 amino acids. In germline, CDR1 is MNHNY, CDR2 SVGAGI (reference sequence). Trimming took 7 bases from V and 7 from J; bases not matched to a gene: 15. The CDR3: CASIAGGQGARNEQFF. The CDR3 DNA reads TGTGCCAGCATCGCCGGCGGGCAGGGGGCGCGGAATGAGCAGTTCTTC.

The CDR3 is CASSPQRASGTRELFF. For the CDR3, the DNA is TGTGCCAGCAGTCCCCAACGGGCTAGCGGGACTAGGGAGCTGTTTTTT. The J gene is TRBJ2-2, the V gene TRBV27; 9 nucleotides agree with TRBD2. Germline V CDR1 and CDR2: MNHEY, SMNVEV (reference sequence). The CDR3 sequence is 16 residues long. Losses at the gene ends were 5 bases for V and 9 bases for J; bases not matched to a gene: 13.

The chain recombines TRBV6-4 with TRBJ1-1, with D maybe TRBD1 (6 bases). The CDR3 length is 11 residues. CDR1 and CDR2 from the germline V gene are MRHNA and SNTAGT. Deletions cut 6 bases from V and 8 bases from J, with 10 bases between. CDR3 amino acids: CASRQGREAFF. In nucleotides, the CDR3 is TGTGCCAGCAGGCAGGGGCGAGAAGCTTTCTTT.

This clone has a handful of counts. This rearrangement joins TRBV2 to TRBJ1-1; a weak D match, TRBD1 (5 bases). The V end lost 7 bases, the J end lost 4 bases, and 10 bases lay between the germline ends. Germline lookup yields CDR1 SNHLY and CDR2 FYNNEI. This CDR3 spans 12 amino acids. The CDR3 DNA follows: TGTGCCAGCAAGTGGGGGGGCACTGAAGCTTTCTTT. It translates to CASKWGGTEAFF.

Written as DNA, the CDR3 is TGTGCCAGCAAGGGACAGGGGCCCCCCTACGAGCAGTACTTC. It codes for CASKGQGPPYEQYF. The chain joins TRBV6-1 to TRBJ2-7; 10 nucleotides agree with TRBD1. Trimming cost V 7 bases and J 2 bases; bases outside gene matches: 5. This CDR3 has 14 amino acids. CDR1 is MNHNS and CDR2 is SASEGT in the germline V gene.

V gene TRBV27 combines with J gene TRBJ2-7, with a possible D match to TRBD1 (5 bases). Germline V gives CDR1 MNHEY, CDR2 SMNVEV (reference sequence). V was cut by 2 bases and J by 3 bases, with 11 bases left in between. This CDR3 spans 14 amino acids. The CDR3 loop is CASSLKGWDYEQYF. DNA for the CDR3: TGTGCCAGCAGTTTAAAGGGGTGGGACTACGAGCAGTACTTC.

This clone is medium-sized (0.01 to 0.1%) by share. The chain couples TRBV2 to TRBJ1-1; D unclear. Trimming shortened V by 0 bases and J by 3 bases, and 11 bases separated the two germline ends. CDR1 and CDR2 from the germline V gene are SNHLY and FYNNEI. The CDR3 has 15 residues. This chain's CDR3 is CASSEATRRDTEAFF. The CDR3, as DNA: TGTGCCAGCAGTGAAGCAACCCGGAGGGACACTGAAGCTTTCTTT.

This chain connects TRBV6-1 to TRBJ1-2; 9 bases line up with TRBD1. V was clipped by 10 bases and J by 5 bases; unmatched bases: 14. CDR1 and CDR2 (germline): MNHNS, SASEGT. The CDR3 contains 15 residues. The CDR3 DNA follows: TGTGCCACCGACAGGGGGGAGGGCGCTGCATATGGCTACACCTTC. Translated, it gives CATDRGEGAAYGYTF.

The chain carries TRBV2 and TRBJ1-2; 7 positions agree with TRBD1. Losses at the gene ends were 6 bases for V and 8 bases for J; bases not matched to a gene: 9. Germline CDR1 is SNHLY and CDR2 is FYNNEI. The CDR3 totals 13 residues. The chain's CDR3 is CASRETGIGGYTF. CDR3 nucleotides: TGTGCCAGCAGAGAGACAGGGATTGGGGGCTACACCTTC.

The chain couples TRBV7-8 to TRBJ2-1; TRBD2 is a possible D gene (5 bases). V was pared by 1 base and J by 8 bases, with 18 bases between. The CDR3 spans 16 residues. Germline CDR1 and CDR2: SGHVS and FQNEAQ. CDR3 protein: CASSLEGASPAHEQFF. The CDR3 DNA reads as TGTGCCAGCAGCTTAGAAGGAGCTAGCCCCGCACATGAGCAGTTCTTC.

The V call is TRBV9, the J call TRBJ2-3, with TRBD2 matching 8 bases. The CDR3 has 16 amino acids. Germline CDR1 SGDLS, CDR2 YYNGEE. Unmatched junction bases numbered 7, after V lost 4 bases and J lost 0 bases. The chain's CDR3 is CASSSSGSASTDTQYF. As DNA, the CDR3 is TGTGCCAGCAGCTCCAGCGGGAGCGCTAGCACAGATACGCAGTATTTT.

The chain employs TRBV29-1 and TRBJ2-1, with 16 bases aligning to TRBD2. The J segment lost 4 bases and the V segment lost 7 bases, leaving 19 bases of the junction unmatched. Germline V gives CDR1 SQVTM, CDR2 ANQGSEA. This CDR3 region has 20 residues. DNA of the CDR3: TGCAGCGGGAAACCGGGACTAGCGGGAGGGCCCGATAGTTCGTACAATGAGCAGTTCTTC. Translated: CSGKPGLAGGPDSSYNEQFF.

This chain's CDR3 is CASSGADRVYEQYF. CDR3 DNA: TGTGCCAGCAGCGGCGCCGACAGGGTCTACGAGCAGTACTTC. The chain joins TRBV7-8 to TRBJ2-7, with TRBD1 identical over 7 bases. The ends lost 5 bases at V and 3 bases at J; junction bases unmatched: 7. Germline V gene lookup returns CDR1 SGHVS and CDR2 FQNEAQ. The CDR3 runs 14 residues.

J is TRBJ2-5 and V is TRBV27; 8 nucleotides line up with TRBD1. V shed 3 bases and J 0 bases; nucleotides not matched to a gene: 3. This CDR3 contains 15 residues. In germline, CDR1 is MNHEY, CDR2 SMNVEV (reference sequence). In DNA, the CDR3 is TGTGCCAGCAGTTTCCGGACAGGGTACCAAGAGACCCAGTACTTC. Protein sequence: CASSFRTGYQETQYF.

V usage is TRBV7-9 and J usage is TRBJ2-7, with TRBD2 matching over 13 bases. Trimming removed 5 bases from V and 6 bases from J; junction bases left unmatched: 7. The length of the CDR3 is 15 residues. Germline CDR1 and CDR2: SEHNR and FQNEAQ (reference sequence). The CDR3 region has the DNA TGTGCCAGCAGCCCCGGACTAGCGGGAGTAGGCGAGCAGTACTTC. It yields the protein CASSPGLAGVGEQYF.